Presented here are 10 T cell receptor beta chains from one specimen sequenced in a study of T cell repertoires in cytomegalovirus infection. In TCRdb, the reads were re-called with MiXCR into one record per CDR3 protein. The repertoire holds some 700,000 distinct CDR3 sequences, about a third seen once, with under 3.5% in the top ten. The sample was PBMCs. Every receptor here comes from a human donor in good health (CMV status not recorded). Some clones in this sample may be carry-over from other donors' samples.

The chain recombines TRBV28 with TRBJ2-1; D gene uncertain. From germline, CDR1 is MDHEN and CDR2 SYDVKM. Trimming left V 3 bases short and J 8 bases short, with 14 bases between. This CDR3 is 14 amino acids long. The CDR3 sequence is CASSFLGLSYEQFF. In DNA form, the CDR3 reads TGTGCCAGCAGTTTTTTGGGTCTAAGCTATGAGCAGTTCTTC.

The chain employs TRBV11-2 and TRBJ2-4, with 14 bases fitting TRBD2. CDR1 and CDR2 from the germline V gene are SGHAT and FQNNGV. Trimming at V came to 6 bases and at J to 6 bases, leaving 4 bases not matched to a gene. CDR3 length equals 15 residues. The CDR3 sequence is CASRTSGRALNIQYF. CDR3 nucleotide sequence: TGTGCCAGCAGGACTAGCGGGAGGGCCTTAAACATTCAGTACTTC. The variable domain in full, completed from reference TRBV11-2 and TRBJ2-4, reads EAGVAQSPRYKIIEKRQSVAFWCNPISGHATLYWYQQILGQGPKLLIQFQNNGVVDDSQLPKDRFSAERLKGVDSTLKIQPAKLEDSAVYLCASRTSGRALNIQYFGAGTRLSVL.

The V and J genes are TRBV12-3 or TRBV12-4 and TRBJ1-2; 11 bases agree with TRBD1. V shed 2 bases, J shed 4 bases, and the junction held 12 bases outside the gene matches. This CDR3 spans 18 amino acids. The CDR3 protein is CASSLSIGQGARGYGYTF. CDR3 in DNA: TGTGCCAGCAGTTTAAGTATTGGACAGGGGGCGCGAGGCTATGGCTACACCTTC.

The chain uses TRBV5-1 and TRBJ2-4, with 11 bases lining up with TRBD2. Germline V gene data show CDR1 as SGHRS and CDR2 as YFSETQ. This CDR3 has 15 residues. Unmatched junction bases numbered 7, after V lost 5 bases and J lost 6 bases. The CDR3 nucleotides are TGCGCCAGCAGACCTACCGGGACTAGCGGAAACATTCAGTACTTC. It is translated as CASRPTGTSGNIQYF.

In regard to this clonotype: This may be a read error, as it is one base from a much larger clone. Because the CDR3 is missing its conserved closing phenylalanine or tryptophan, this is likely a read error. The CDR3 DNA reads TGTGCCAGCAGCCCGGCGGATGAGCAGTTCTGC. It is translated as CASSPADEQFC. The chain recombines TRBV7-8 with TRBJ2-1; D is ambiguous. V was shortened by 5 bases and J by 8 bases, with 7 bases between the two germline ends. Per the germline V gene, CDR1 is SGHVS and CDR2 is FQNEAQ. The CDR3 has 11 residues.

This sequence joins TRBV7-2 and TRBJ2-1; 7 nucleotides line up with TRBD2. Germline loops: CDR1 SGHTA, CDR2 FQGNSA. V lost 5 bases, J lost 5 bases, and 15 bases stayed unmatched. The CDR3 is 17 residues long. CDR3 region: CASSQAFWEGLNNEQFF. For the CDR3, the DNA is TGTGCCAGCAGCCAAGCCTTCTGGGAGGGCCTCAACAATGAGCAGTTCTTC.

V and J are TRBV29-1 and TRBJ2-7; TRBD1 matches at 7 bases. The junction had 11 bases not matched to a gene; V was cut back by 7 bases and J by 5 bases. Germline V gene lookup returns CDR1 SQVTM and CDR2 ANQGSEA. The CDR3 covers 13 residues. In DNA, the CDR3 is TGCAGCGCAACCGGGACAGTGGGCCACGAGCAGTACTTC. Its protein is CSATGTVGHEQYF.

The chain uses TRBV2 and TRBJ1-2; no definite D call. The ends were cut back, 4 bases at V and 0 bases at J, with 6 bases in the middle. CDR3 length equals 13 residues. The germline gives CDR1 SNHLY, CDR2 FYNNEI. Here the CDR3 DNA reads TGTGCCAGCAGTGGCGGGGCTAACTATGGCTACACCTTC. Translating gives CASSGGANYGYTF. Drawing the rest from reference TRBV2 and TRBJ1-2, the complete variable domain is EPEVTQTPSHQVTQMGQEVILRCVPISNHLYFYWYRQILGQKVEFLVSFYNNEISEKSEIFDDQFSVERPDGSNFTLKIRSTKLEDSAMYFCASSGGANYGYTFGSGTRLTVV.

The genes are TRBV7-6 and TRBJ2-1; 8 nucleotides align to TRBD2. This CDR3 has 16 amino acids. Germline V gene sequence: CDR1 SGHVS, CDR2 FNYEAQ. Losses at the gene ends were 1 base for V and 3 bases for J; bases not matched to a gene: 5. The CDR3 DNA reads as TGTGCCAGCAGCTTAGGAGGTAGCGGGATCTACAATGAGCAGTTCTTC. Protein product: CASSLGGSGIYNEQFF.

CDR3 nucleotide sequence: TGCGCCAGCAGCCACGCCCGACAGGGTGCGACTGAAGCTTTCTTT. Its protein is CASSHARQGATEAFF. The rearrangement links TRBV4-1 to TRBJ1-1; TRBD1 aligns across 7 bases. The CDR3 covers 15 residues. In germline, CDR1 is MGHRA, CDR2 YSYEKL. V gave up 3 bases and J gave up 5 bases; unmatched junction bases: 9.